This entry features one TCR beta chain sequence. The data were taken from a study of shared clonotypes between healthy human individuals. The germline gives CDR1 MNHEY, CDR2 SVGAGI. V gave up 5 bases and J gave up 3 bases; unmatched junction bases: 8. The CDR3 sequence is 15 residues long. TCRdb keeps only in-frame clones here, not all; method: immunoSEQ multiplex PCR. This table has millions of clones, 95% appearing once. This TCR came from a man aged 18-30 years in good health. The rearrangement joins TRBV6-5 to TRBJ2-7, with TRBD2 matching 9 bases. The sample comprised naive CD4+ T cells sorted from blood. Subset noted: CD45RA+ positively selected. The CDR3 spells CASSVTGTSIYEQYF. The CDR3 DNA follows: TGTGCCAGCAGTGTAACCGGGACTAGCATCTACGAGCAGTACTTC.